This T cell receptor (beta chain) is from a study of human T cells and chemical hapten exposure. The sample holds many counts of this clonotype. Its antigen is currently unknown. Notes on the study in general: No change in TCRs above 1 in 1000 frequency was produced by DPC sensitization.

One entry per CDR3 protein results from TCRdb running MiXCR on the RACE reads. The data contain some 81,000 distinct CDR3 sequences, 6% to 9% of them singletons. Noted time point: patch test 1, 2 weeks after DPC sensitization. Treatment reported: therapeutic diphenylcyclopropenone sensitization with weekly scalp DPC. The receptor was derived from a woman in her 30s with alopecia areata. Some clones in this sample may be carry-over from other donors' samples. The sequencing used whole blood, collected in connection with sensitization to the hapten diphenylcyclopropenone (DPC).

CDR3 protein: CATRGRGTDTQYF. In DNA form, the CDR3 reads TGTGCCACCAGAGGGCGCGGCACAGATACGCAGTATTTT. This sequence joins TRBV24-1 and TRBJ2-3; D is undetermined. Germline-derived CDR1 and CDR2 are KGHDR and SFDVKD. Trimming removed 7 bases at V and 1 base at J, with 8 bases between. The length of the CDR3 is 13 residues.